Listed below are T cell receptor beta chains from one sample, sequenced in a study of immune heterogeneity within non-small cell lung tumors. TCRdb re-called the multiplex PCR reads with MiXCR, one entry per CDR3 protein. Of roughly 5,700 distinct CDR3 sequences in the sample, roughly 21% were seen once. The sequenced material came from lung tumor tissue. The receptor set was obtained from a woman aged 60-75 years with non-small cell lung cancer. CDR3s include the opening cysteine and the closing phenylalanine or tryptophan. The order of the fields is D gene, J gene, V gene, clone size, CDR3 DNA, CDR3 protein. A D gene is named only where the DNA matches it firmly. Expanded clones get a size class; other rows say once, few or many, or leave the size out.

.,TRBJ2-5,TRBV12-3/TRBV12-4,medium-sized,TGTGCCAGCAGTGAAACCGGGCCCAGGGAGGAGACCCAGTACTTC,CASSETGPREETQYF
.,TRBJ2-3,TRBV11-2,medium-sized,TGTGCCAGCAGCCCTTCGTTTGAGGGTGCGCAGTATTTT,CASSPSFEGAQYF
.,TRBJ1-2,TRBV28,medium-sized,TGTGCCAGCAGTTCAGGTTATGGCTACACCTTC,CASSSGYGYTF
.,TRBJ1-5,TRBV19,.,TGTGCCAGTAGTATAGATGGACGGACTAATCAGGCCCAGCATTTT,CASSIDGRTNQAQHF
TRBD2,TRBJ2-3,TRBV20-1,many,TGCAGTGCTAGACCGGGACTAGCGGCAAGCACAGATACGCAGTATTTT,CSARPGLAASTDTQYF
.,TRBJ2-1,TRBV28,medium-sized,TGTGCCAGCAGTTTTCTGAGGAGCTCCTACAATGAGCAGTTCTTC,CASSFLRSSYNEQFF
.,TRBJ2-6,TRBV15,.,TGTGCCATCAGCAGAGATAATACCTACTCTGGGGCCAACGTCCTGACTTTC,CAISRDNTYSGANVLTF
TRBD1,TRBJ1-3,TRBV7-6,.,TGTGCCAGCAGCTACAGGGGCTCTGGAAACACCATATATTTT,CASSYRGSGNTIYF
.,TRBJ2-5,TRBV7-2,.,TGTGCCAGCGGGTTTGCGGGTAATGGGGCTCCTAGGGGGACCCAGTACTTC,CASGFAGNGAPRGTQYF
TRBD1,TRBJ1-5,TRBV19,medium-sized,TGTGCCAGTAGCGCCCCGGGACAGGGGGCAGGACAGCCCCAGCATTTT,CASSAPGQGAGQPQHF
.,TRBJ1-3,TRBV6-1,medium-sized,TGTGCCAGCAGTCCCGGGACATCTGGAAACACCATATATTTT,CASSPGTSGNTIYF
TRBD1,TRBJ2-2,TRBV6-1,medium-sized,TGTGCCATCCTCACGCCACAGGGGAGACGCGCCGGGGAGCTGTTTTTT,CAILTPQGRRAGELFF
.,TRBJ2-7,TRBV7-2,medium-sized,TGTGCCAGCAGCTTAGGTCAAGTTTTCGAGCAGTACTTC,CASSLGQVFEQYF
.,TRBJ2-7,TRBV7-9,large,TGTGCCAGCAGCTTAGTAGGGGGGGTGCAGTACTTC,CASSLVGGVQYF
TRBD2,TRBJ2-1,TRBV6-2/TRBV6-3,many,TGTGCCAGCAGTGACGGGACTAGCGGGACTGATGAGCAGTTCTTC,CASSDGTSGTDEQFF
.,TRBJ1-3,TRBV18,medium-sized,TGTGCCAGCTCAAGGGACAGAAACACCATATATTTT,CASSRDRNTIYF
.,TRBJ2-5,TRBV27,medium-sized,TGTGCCAGCAGTTTGCCCCCAGGGGCGGAGACCCAGTACTTC,CASSLPPGAETQYF
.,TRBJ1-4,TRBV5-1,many,TGCGCCAGCAGCTTGGCGGGACAACTACATGAAAAACTGTTTTTT,CASSLAGQLHEKLFF
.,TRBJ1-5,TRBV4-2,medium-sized,TGTGCCAGCAGCCAAGATGGAGCCGGCAATCAGCCCCAGCATTTT,CASSQDGAGNQPQHF
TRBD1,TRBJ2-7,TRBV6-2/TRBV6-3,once,TGTGCCAGCAGTTCCCGGGACAGCACCTACGAGCAGTACTTC,CASSSRDSTYEQYF
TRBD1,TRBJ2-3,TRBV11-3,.,TGTGCCAGCAGCTTACACAGGGGGTCAGATACGCAGTATTTT,CASSLHRGSDTQYF
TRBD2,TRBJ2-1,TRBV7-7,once,TGTGCTAGCAGCGCGACTAGCGGGTGGTACAATGAGCAGTTCTTC,CASSATSGWYNEQFF
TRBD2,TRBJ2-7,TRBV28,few,TGTGCCAGCAGTACCCGACTAGCGGGCTCCTACGAGCAGTACTTC,CASSTRLAGSYEQYF
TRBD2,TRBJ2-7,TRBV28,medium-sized,TGTGCCAGCAGTCGGACTAGCGTCTACGAGCAGTACTTC,CASSRTSVYEQYF
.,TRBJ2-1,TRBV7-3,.,TGTGCCAGCAGCCAAGGGCCTAGCGACTACAATGAGCAGTTCTTC,CASSQGPSDYNEQFF
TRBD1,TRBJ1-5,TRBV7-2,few,TGTGCCAGCAGCTTCGGACAGGGGGGTAACCAGCCCCAGCATTTT,CASSFGQGGNQPQHF
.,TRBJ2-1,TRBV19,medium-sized,TGTGCCAGTAAACGATGGACCGACAATGAGCAGTTCTTC,CASKRWTDNEQFF
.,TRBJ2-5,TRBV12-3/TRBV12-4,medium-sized,TGTGCCAGCAGTTTCAGGGTGGAGACCCAGTACTTC,CASSFRVETQYF
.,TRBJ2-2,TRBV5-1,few,TGCGCCATCAGCCCAGACGGTCCCTTTGGGGAGCTGTTTTTT,CAISPDGPFGELFF
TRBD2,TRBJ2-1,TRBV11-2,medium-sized,TGTGCCAGCAGCTTAGGAGGGACTAGCGGGAGTCAGAATGAGCAGTTCTTC,CASSLGGTSGSQNEQFF
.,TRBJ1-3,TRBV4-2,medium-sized,TGTGCCAGCAGCCAAGAGGAGTATGCTGGAAACACCATATATTTT,CASSQEEYAGNTIYF
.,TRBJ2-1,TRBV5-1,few,TGCGCCAGCAGCTTGGGAGACATCTCCTACAATGAGCAGTTCTTC,CASSLGDISYNEQFF
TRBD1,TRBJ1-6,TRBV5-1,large,TGCGCCAGCAGCTGGCTCTGGGACAGGAGGTCACCCCTCCACTTT,CASSWLWDRRSPLHF
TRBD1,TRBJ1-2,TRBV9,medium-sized,TGTGCCAGCAGCGCAACAGGGGGGGATGGCTACACCTTC,CASSATGGDGYTF
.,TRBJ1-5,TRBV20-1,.,TGCAGTGCCTCTCAGCGCGGGGGCAATCATCCCCAGCATTTT,CSASQRGGNHPQHF
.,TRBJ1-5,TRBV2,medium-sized,TGTGCCAGCAGCCGGGAGTCACATCAGCCCCAGCATTTT,CASSRESHQPQHF
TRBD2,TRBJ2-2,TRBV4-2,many,TGTGCCAGCAGCCAACCTTCCGGTCTGGGCGGGAGTTACGGGGAGCTGTTTTTT,CASSQPSGLGGSYGELFF
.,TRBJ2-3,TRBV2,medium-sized,TGTGCCAGCAGTTTAGAGGGTACGCAGTATTTT,CASSLEGTQYF
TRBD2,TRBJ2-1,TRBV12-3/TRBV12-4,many,TGTGCCAGCAGTTCTTCTCTAGCGGGGGGGTTTGATGAGCAGTTCTTC,CASSSSLAGGFDEQFF
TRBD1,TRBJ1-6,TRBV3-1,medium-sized,TGTGCCAGCAGCTTACGACAGGGGAGCTCCTATAATTCACCCCTCCACTTT,CASSLRQGSSYNSPLHF
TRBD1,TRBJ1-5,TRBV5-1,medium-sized,TGCGCCAGCAGCTTAAGGGGGACAGGGTACAGCAATCAGCCCCAGCATTTT,CASSLRGTGYSNQPQHF
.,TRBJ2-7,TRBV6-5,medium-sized,TGTGCCAGCAGTTACCGGGCGTTCGGTGACGAGCAGTACTTC,CASSYRAFGDEQYF
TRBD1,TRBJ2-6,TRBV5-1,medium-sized,TGCGCCAGCAGCTTGAAAGGGACAGGGGTTAACTCTGGGGCCAACGTCCTGACTTTC,CASSLKGTGVNSGANVLTF
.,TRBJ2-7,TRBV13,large,TGTGCCAGCGCTCGGGGAACAAGAGAGCAGTACTTC,CASARGTREQYF